These T cell receptor beta chains were read from a single sample in a study of T cell repertoires in cytomegalovirus infection. Their recognized antigens are unknown. Each CDR3 protein is one row after TCRdb ran MiXCR on the reads. The sample carries around 120,000 distinct CDR3 sequences, under 50% recorded once. The input for sequencing was CD8+ T cells from cultured PBMCs, taken from culture after CMV antigen stimulation. The receptor source for this set is a human donor in good health (CMV status not recorded). Some clones in this sample may be carry-over from other donors' samples. Each CDR3 is given with its conserved first and last residue. Each record gives: CDR3 length, J gene, V gene, CDR3 protein.

16	TRBJ2-2	TRBV7-9	CASSPTEGRETGELFF
16	TRBJ2-7	TRBV28	CASSPYFRGGVYEQYF
14	TRBJ2-1	TRBV12-3/TRBV12-4	CASSLSVGLNEQFF
18	TRBJ1-3	TRBV7-6	CASSSIPGGPTSGNTIYF
16	TRBJ2-1	TRBV7-8	CASSLASGPGGDEQFF
13	TRBJ2-3	TRBV7-2	CASSLFVTDTQYF
14	TRBJ2-7	TRBV13	CASSLVRGANEQYF
13	TRBJ1-1	TRBV19	CASSPFLNTEAFF
13	TRBJ1-5	TRBV27	CASSGAGNQPQHF
11	TRBJ2-1	TRBV27	CATGPSGEQFF
15	TRBJ1-4	TRBV12-3/TRBV12-4	CASSPRGRKEEKLFF
13	TRBJ2-5	TRBV2	CASSERDPETQYF